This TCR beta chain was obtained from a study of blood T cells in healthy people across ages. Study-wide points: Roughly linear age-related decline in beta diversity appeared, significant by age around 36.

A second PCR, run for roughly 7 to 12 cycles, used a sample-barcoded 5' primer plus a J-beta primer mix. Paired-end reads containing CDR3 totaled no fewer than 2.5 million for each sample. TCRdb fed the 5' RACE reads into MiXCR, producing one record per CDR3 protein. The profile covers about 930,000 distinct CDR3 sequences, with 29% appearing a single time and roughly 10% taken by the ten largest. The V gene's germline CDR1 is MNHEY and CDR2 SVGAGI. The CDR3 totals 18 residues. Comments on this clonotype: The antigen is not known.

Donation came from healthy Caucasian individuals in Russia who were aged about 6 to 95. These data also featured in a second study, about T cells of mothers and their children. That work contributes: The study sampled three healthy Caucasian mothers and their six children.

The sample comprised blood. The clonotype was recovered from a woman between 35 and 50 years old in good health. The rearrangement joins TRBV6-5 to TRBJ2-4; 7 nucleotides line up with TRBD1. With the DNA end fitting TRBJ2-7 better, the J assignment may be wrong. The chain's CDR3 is CASSYSSPRTGWGHEQYF. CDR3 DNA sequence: TGTGCCAGCAGTTACTCGAGCCCCAGGACAGGATGGGGCCACGAGCAGTACTTC.